The following is a T cell receptor (beta chain) sequence with its context. Here immunoSEQ multiplex PCR was the method, and the copy in TCRdb shows in-frame clones only, minus some. Of around 86,000 clones in the sample, about 90% were seen once. The source of the sample is a study of control samples from healthy donors and cancer patients. Deletions cut 2 bases from V and 2 bases from J, with 0 bases between. The length of the CDR3 is 11 residues. Germline V gene data show CDR1 as MDHEN and CDR2 as SYDVKM. This sequence joins TRBV28 and TRBJ2-5, with D unclear. This sequence originates from a woman in her sixties or seventies with head and neck cancer. Sequenced sample: PBMCs. The CDR3 loop is CASSLQETQYF. The CDR3 DNA sequence: TGTGCCAGCAGTTTACAAGAGACCCAGTACTTC.